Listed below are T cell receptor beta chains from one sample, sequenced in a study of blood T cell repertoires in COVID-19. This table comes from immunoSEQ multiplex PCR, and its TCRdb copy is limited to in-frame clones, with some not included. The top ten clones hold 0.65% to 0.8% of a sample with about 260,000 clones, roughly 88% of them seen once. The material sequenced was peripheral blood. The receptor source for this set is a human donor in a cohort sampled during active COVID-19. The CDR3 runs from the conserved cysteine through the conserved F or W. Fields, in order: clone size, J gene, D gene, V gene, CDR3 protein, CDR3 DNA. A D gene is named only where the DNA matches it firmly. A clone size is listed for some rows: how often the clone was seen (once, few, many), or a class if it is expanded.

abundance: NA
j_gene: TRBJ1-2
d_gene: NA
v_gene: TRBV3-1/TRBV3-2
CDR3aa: CASSQDLLGGSNGYTF
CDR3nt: TGTGCCAGCAGCCAAGATCTGCTGGGGGGATCTAATGGCTACACCTTC

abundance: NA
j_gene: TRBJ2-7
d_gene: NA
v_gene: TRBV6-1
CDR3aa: CASSEKGGSRYEQYF
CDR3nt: TGTGCCAGCAGTGAAAAGGGGGGGAGTAGGTACGAGCAGTACTTC

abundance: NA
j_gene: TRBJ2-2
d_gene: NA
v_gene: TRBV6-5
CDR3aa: CASSRKGEGGELFF
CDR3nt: TGTGCCAGCAGCCGCAAGGGGGAGGGCGGGGAGCTGTTTTTT

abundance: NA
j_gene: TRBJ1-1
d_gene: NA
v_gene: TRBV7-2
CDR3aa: CASSRRGGVTEAFF
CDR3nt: TGTGCCAGCAGTCGCCGCGGCGGAGTCACTGAAGCTTTCTTT

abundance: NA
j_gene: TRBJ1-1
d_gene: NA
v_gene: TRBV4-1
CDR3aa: CASSQDKVQIEAFF
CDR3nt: TGCGCCAGCAGCCAAGATAAGGTACAGATTGAAGCTTTCTTT

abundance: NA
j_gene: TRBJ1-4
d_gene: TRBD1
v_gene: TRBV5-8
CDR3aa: CAYRGTGSEKLFF
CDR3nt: TGTGCCTATCGAGGGACAGGGAGTGAAAAACTGTTTTTT

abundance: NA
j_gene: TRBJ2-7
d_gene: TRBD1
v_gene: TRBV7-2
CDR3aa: CASSSRTGNYEQYF
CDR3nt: TGTGCCAGCAGCTCGCGGACAGGGAACTACGAGCAGTACTTC

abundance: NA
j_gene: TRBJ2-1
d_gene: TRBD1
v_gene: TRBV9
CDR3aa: CASSVMTGVDGGKQFF
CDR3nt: TGTGCCAGCAGCGTAATGACAGGGGTGGATGGTGGAAAGCAGTTCTTC

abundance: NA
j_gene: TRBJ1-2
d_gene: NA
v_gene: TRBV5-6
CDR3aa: CASSLVVPYGYTF
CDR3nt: TGTGCCAGCAGCTTGGTAGTACCCTATGGCTACACCTTC

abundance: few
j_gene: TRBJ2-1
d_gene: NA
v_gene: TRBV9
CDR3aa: CASSVERAGDNEQFF
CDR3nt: TGTGCCAGCAGCGTAGAGCGGGCTGGGGATAATGAGCAGTTCTTC

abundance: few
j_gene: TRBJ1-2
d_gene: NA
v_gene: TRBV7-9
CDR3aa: CASSLAGGEIGKNGYTF
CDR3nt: TGTGCCAGCAGCTTAGCGGGGGGGGAGATTGGGAAGAATGGCTACACCTTC

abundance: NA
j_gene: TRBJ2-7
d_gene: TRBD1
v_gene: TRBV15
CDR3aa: CATSRDLTWGQPSDEQYF
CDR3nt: TGTGCCACCAGCAGAGACCTAACTTGGGGACAGCCGTCCGACGAGCAGTACTTC

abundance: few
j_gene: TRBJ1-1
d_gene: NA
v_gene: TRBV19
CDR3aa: CASTHGRDEAFF
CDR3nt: TGTGCCAGTACCCACGGGAGAGATGAAGCTTTCTTT

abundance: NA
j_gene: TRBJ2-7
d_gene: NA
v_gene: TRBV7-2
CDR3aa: CASSLVPGEVDEQYF
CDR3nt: TGTGCCAGCAGCTTAGTTCCGGGGGAGGTAGACGAGCAGTACTTC

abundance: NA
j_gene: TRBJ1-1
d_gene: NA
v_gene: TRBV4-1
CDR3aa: CASSQGGAGGAFF
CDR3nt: TGCGCCAGCAGCCAAGGCGGGGCGGGGGGAGCTTTCTTT

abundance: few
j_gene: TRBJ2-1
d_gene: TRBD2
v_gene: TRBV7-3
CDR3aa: CASSSSRGRGNEQFF
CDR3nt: TGTGCCAGCAGCTCCTCGCGGGGGAGAGGCAATGAGCAGTTCTTC